This T cell receptor (beta chain) was identified in a study of CD8 T cells in ankylosing spondylitis. Study-wide points: Earlier work had already found some motif variants in reactive arthritis synovial fluid and blood. There was reportedly significant enrichment of clones that were disease-linked in matched ankylosing spondylitis synovial fluid. It appeared that ankylosing spondylitis blood was characterized by a TCR beta motif of several highly homologous variants.

Preparation of TCR beta libraries was done by quantitative 5'-RACE with molecular barcodes. TCRdb reanalysed the 5' RACE reads using MiXCR and keeps one entry per CDR3 protein. The table has just over 150,000 distinct CDR3 sequences, around 20% seen once. Regarding this clonotype: Its antigen is not identified.

Germline CDR1 SGHTA, CDR2 FQGNSA. The CDR3 consists of 14 residues. V was cut by 1 base and J by 1 base, with 4 bases left in between. Sequencing input: blood, either unsorted or a sorted T cell fraction (not recorded which). This receptor was identified in a male donor with ankylosing spondylitis or in good health (not recorded which). V and J are TRBV7-2 and TRBJ2-2; D unresolved. This CDR3 reads CASSLVRNTGELFF. DNA for the CDR3: TGTGCCAGCAGCTTAGTGAGGAACACCGGGGAGCTGTTTTTT.